The present entry profiles one TCR beta chain with its context. Its antigen remains unidentified. The data were taken from a study of CD8 T cells in Susac syndrome. Study-wide results and caveats: As the study acknowledged, the number of individuals who were part of its TCR sequencing and HLA analysis was relatively small. In Susac patients, clonal expansion was not detected in CD4+ cells.

An input of about 0.5 to 1 ug of RNA was subjected to reverse transcription using random hexamers. MiXCR was run by TCRdb on the immunoSEQ multiplex PCR reads, yielding one entry per CDR3 protein. The sample has hundreds of thousands of distinct CDR3 sequences, about 95% seen once. The ends were cut back, 5 bases at V and 2 bases at J, with 11 bases in the middle. The CDR3 runs to 14 residues. CDR1 and CDR2 (germline): LGHDT, YNNKEL (reference sequence). Recently defined diagnostic criteria for definite or probable disease were fulfilled by Susac syndrome patients. V gene TRBV3-1 combines with J gene TRBJ2-3, with D perhaps matching TRBD1 (6 bases). The sequenced material came from CD4+ T cells from PBMCs. This clonotype originated in a human donor with Susac syndrome. The DNA for the CDR3 is TGTGCCAGCAGCAAAGGGGGAGACACAGATACGCAGTATTTT. Its protein product is CASSKGGDTDTQYF.